The 20 T cell receptor beta chains below come from one sample, sequenced in a study of cytomegalovirus exposure and HLA in healthy donors. The PCR contained 60 Vbeta and 13 Jbeta primers. TCRdb's copy holds only in-frame clones and misses some; the assay was immunoSEQ multiplex PCR. This sample has more than 95,000 clones, with about 15% found just once. What was sequenced was PBMCs. These receptors were taken from a female donor in good health and CMV-seronegative.

This clone turned up a few times. The chain carries TRBV5-4 and TRBJ1-1; D is ambiguous. The CDR3 consists of 14 residues. CDR1 and CDR2 from the germline V gene are SGHNT and YYREEE (reference sequence). The V end lost 4 bases, the J end lost 0 bases, and 10 bases lay between the germline ends. This CDR3 reads CASSPRSVNTEAFF. In DNA form, the CDR3 reads TGTGCCAGCAGCCCTCGGTCGGTGAACACTGAAGCTTTCTTT.

In its sample, this clone was seen a few times. The chain is built from TRBV7-2 and TRBJ1-1; D is uncertain. The CDR3 has 12 amino acids. V gave up 5 bases and J gave up 4 bases, with 8 bases separating them. CDR1 SGHTA and CDR2 FQGNSA come from the germline V gene. The CDR3 region is CASSRVATEAFF. The DNA of the CDR3 is TGTGCCAGCAGCCGGGTGGCCACTGAAGCTTTCTTT.

This clone turned up a few times. The chain carries TRBV4-1 and TRBJ2-7; 11 nucleotides align to TRBD1. The CDR3 has 16 residues. CDR1 MGHRA and CDR2 YSYEKL come from the germline V gene. Losses at the gene ends were 0 bases for V and 0 bases for J; bases not matched to a gene: 1. Here the CDR3 reads CASSQDGTGGSYEQYF. CDR3 DNA sequence: TGCGCCAGCAGCCAAGATGGGACAGGGGGCTCCTACGAGCAGTACTTC.

The V and J genes are TRBV7-9 and TRBJ1-1; D might be TRBD1 (6 bases). The V and J ends lost 7 bases and 6 bases respectively, with 15 bases between them. Germline V gene data show CDR1 as SEHNR and CDR2 as FQNEAQ (reference sequence). The CDR3 runs to 13 residues. The CDR3 DNA sequence: TGTGCCAGCACCCTACCGTGGGGGCCTGAAGCTTTCTTT. It encodes CASTLPWGPEAFF.

This clone came up a few times. The V and J genes are TRBV6-1 and TRBJ2-1, with 8 bases fitting TRBD2. J gave up 10 bases and V 5 bases, and 4 bases lay outside the gene matches. The V gene's germline CDR1 is MNHNS and CDR2 SASEGT. CDR3 length: 12 amino acids. CDR3 in amino acids: CASSTGLVEQFF. DNA of the CDR3: TGTGCCAGCAGTACGGGACTAGTCGAGCAGTTCTTC.

The chain couples TRBV2 to TRBJ2-2; TRBD2 agrees at 9 bases. This CDR3 region has 14 residues. The junction had 5 bases not matched to a gene; V was cut back by 6 bases and J by 6 bases. Germline CDR1 and CDR2: SNHLY and FYNNEI. Here the CDR3 reads CASSRLAEPGELFF. Written as DNA, the CDR3 is TGTGCCAGCAGCCGACTAGCGGAGCCCGGGGAGCTGTTTTTT.

The sample holds a few counts of this clone. The chain is built from TRBV25-1 and TRBJ2-7, with TRBD1 matching over 7 bases. The V segment lost 5 bases and the J segment 1 base; nucleotides outside the gene matches: 8. This CDR3 contains 15 residues. Looked up from germline, CDR1 is MGHDK and CDR2 is SYGVNS. CDR3 amino acids: CASSSIRDRSYEQYF. CDR3 nucleotides: TGTGCCAGCAGTTCGATCCGGGACAGATCCTACGAGCAGTACTTC.

The chain combines TRBV27 with TRBJ2-7; 9 nucleotides agree with TRBD1. This CDR3 region has 15 residues. Germline V gene lookup returns CDR1 MNHEY and CDR2 SMNVEV (reference sequence). The junction had 9 bases not matched to a gene; V was cut back by 5 bases and J by 4 bases. CDR3 region: CASSILGQGFYEQYF. CDR3 nucleotides: TGTGCCAGCAGTATCCTCGGACAGGGGTTTTACGAGCAGTACTTC.

This CDR3 reads CASSFAGTGGIQETQYF. The CDR3 DNA reads TGTGCCAGCAGCTTTGCGGGGACAGGGGGAATCCAAGAGACCCAGTACTTC. This chain connects TRBV7-9 to TRBJ2-5; TRBD1 agrees at 11 bases. The V gene's germline CDR1 is SEHNR and CDR2 FQNEAQ (reference sequence). Trimming at V came to 3 bases and at J to 1 base, leaving 7 bases not matched to a gene. The CDR3 loop spans 17 amino acids. Full variable domain (outside the CDR3, taken from reference TRBV7-9 and TRBJ2-5): DTGVSQNPRHKITKRGQNVTFRCDPISEHNRLYWYRQTLGQGPEFLTYFQNEAQLEKSRLLSDRFSAERPKGSFSTLEIQRTEQGDSAMYLCASSFAGTGGIQETQYFGPGTRLLVL.

This chain uses TRBV19 with TRBJ1-5, with D tentatively TRBD1 (5 bases). Germline values: CDR1 LNHDA, CDR2 SQIVND (reference sequence). Trimming stripped 7 bases from V and 3 bases from J, with 16 bases between. CDR3 length equals 15 residues. The CDR3 here is CASIPTGHHNQPQHF. Written as DNA, the CDR3 is TGTGCCAGTATTCCTACCGGACACCACAATCAGCCCCAGCATTTT.

This clone showed up just a few times. The V gene is TRBV19, the J gene TRBJ2-3, with a tentative D call TRBD2 (6 bases). CDR3 size: 17 residues. V lost 2 bases, J lost 1 base, and 16 bases lay in between. The germline gives CDR1 LNHDA, CDR2 SQIVND (reference sequence). CDR3 in amino acids: CASSIRRGFRGTDTQYF. Written as DNA, the CDR3 is TGTGCCAGTAGTATAAGGCGGGGTTTTCGTGGCACAGATACGCAGTATTTT.

This clone has a handful of counts. V usage is TRBV7-8 and J usage is TRBJ2-3, with 10 bases aligning to TRBD2. The ends lost 2 bases at V and 3 bases at J; junction bases unmatched: 11. Germline V lookup: CDR1 SGHVS, CDR2 FQNEAQ. CDR3 length equals 18 residues. CDR3: CASSLRPIAGGQTDTQYF. Written as DNA, the CDR3 is TGTGCCAGCAGCTTACGACCTATAGCGGGGGGCCAGACAGATACGCAGTATTTT.

The chain joins TRBV29-1 to TRBJ2-7, with 10 positions matching TRBD1. There are 14 residues in the CDR3. Germline V gene lookup returns CDR1 SQVTM and CDR2 ANQGSEA. J lost 6 bases, V lost 1 base, and 6 bases had no gene match. Here the CDR3 DNA reads TGCAGCGTTGAAGCCGGACAGGGGGTGGGCGAGCAGTACTTC. Its protein product is CSVEAGQGVGEQYF.

In its sample, this clone was seen a few times. The V gene is TRBV2, the J gene TRBJ2-7, with a possible D match to TRBD2 (5 bases). This CDR3 comprises 15 residues. Germline CDR1 reads SNHLY; CDR2 reads FYNNEI. The V and J ends lost 6 bases and 2 bases respectively, with 17 bases between them. The CDR3 loop reads CASSGAGRETYEQYF. Here the CDR3 DNA reads TGTGCCAGCAGCGGAGCCGGACGGGAAACCTACGAGCAGTACTTC.

This clone was counted a few times. The chain combines TRBV4-3 with TRBJ1-6; no firm D call. Germline V gene sequence: CDR1 LGHNA, CDR2 YSLEER. This CDR3 spans 17 amino acids. Trimming pared 0 bases from V and 0 bases from J, leaving 9 bases between. CDR3 protein: CASSQENSRSYNSPLHF. CDR3 sequence (DNA): TGCGCCAGCAGCCAAGAAAACAGCCGCTCCTATAATTCACCCCTCCACTTT.

This clone was counted between two and nine times. J is TRBJ2-7 and V is TRBV11-2, with 8 bases matching TRBD1. Germline V gene sequence: CDR1 SGHAT, CDR2 FQNNGV. The CDR3 sequence is 15 residues long. Unmatched junction bases numbered 11, after V lost 5 bases and J lost 5 bases. CDR3 sequence reads: CASSPKPGGWNEQYF. In DNA form, the CDR3 reads TGTGCCAGCAGCCCAAAACCAGGGGGCTGGAACGAGCAGTACTTC.

The chain has TRBV7-9 and TRBJ1-1; TRBD1 matches at 9 bases. The CDR3 runs to 14 residues. Trimming at V came to 5 bases and at J to 1 base, leaving 2 bases not matched to a gene. CDR1 SEHNR and CDR2 FQNEAQ come from the germline V gene (reference sequence). The CDR3 DNA reads TGTGCCAGCAGCCCGGGACAGGGGAACACTGAAGCTTTCTTT. This codes for CASSPGQGNTEAFF.

The rearrangement joins TRBV30 to TRBJ2-3; D is possibly TRBD2 (6 bases). The CDR3 is made up of 16 amino acids. Germline CDR1 GTSNPN, CDR2 SVGIG (reference sequence). V lost 3 bases, J lost 2 bases, and 18 bases lay in between. CDR3 loop: CAWSAHRLEHTDTQYF. For the CDR3, the DNA is TGTGCCTGGAGCGCACACCGACTAGAACACACAGATACGCAGTATTTT.

The rearrangement joins TRBV2 to TRBJ2-7; no clear D gene. V lost 4 bases and J lost 7, with 17 bases in between. The CDR3 contains 14 residues. CDR1 is SNHLY and CDR2 is FYNNEI in the germline V gene. DNA of the CDR3: TGTGCCAGCAGTGTGGGTCTAGAGACTGGGGAGCAGTACTTC. Translation: CASSVGLETGEQYF. Supplemented by reference TRBV2 and TRBJ2-7, the full variable domain reads EPEVTQTPSHQVTQMGQEVILRCVPISNHLYFYWYRQILGQKVEFLVSFYNNEISEKSEIFDDQFSVERPDGSNFTLKIRSTKLEDSAMYFCASSVGLETGEQYFGPGTRLTVT.

This sequence joins TRBV30 and TRBJ2-7, with TRBD2 matching 11 bases. CDR3 length: 14 amino acids. CDR1 is GTSNPN, CDR2 SVGIG, per germline (reference sequence). CDR3 bases: TGTGCTTCCCCTCCTAGCGGGGGGCCGGGAGAGCAGTACTTC. Translating it yields CASPPSGGPGEQYF.